This TCR beta chain was recovered during a study of blood T cell repertoires in COVID-19. Authors' processing steps: From reference gene primer amplification, estimates of nucleated cell counts were derived. Profiling relied on immunoSEQ multiplex PCR, and the TCRdb table lists in-frame clones only, not all of them. V, J and clone size are those of that table, while D and trimming were read from the DNA. The table lists about 130,000 clones, around 80% of them singletons, with 9.5% to 12% in the top ten. Germline CDR1 is MNHEY and CDR2 is SVGAGI. The CDR3 consists of 15 residues. Trimming cost V 6 bases and J 7 bases; bases outside gene matches: 12.

The receptor was derived from a man aged 60 to 69 who had recovered from COVID-19. This chain uses TRBV6-5 with TRBJ2-1; TRBD2 agrees at 7 bases. The sequenced sample consisted of peripheral blood. As DNA, the CDR3 is TGTGCCAGCAGAAGGGGCGGGAGACACGTGAATGAGCAGTTCTTC. This encodes CASRRGGRHVNEQFF.